These T cell receptor beta chains were read from a single sample in a study of OX40 agonist ivuxolimab in advanced cancers. The assay was immunoSEQ multiplex PCR, and TCRdb's table has in-frame clones only and misses some. The sample yields about 69,000 clones, approximately 92% seen once. The sample here was CD4+ or CD8+ T cells sorted from blood, taken in a trial of the OX40 agonist ivuxolimab. These receptor sequences come from an adult with an advanced solid tumor such as melanoma, head and neck, liver or kidney cancer. The CDR3 runs from the conserved cysteine through the conserved F or W. A D gene is named only where the DNA matches it firmly. Clone size, where shown, is once, few, many, or a class for clones that have expanded.

-,-,TRBJ1-1,TRBV19,TGTGCCAGTAGCCTGGCGGGGAACACTGAAGCTTTCTTT,CASSLAGNTEAFF
once,TRBD1,TRBJ2-1,TRBV9,TGTGCCAGCAGCGCACCTGGGACAGGGGCGTACAATGAGCAGTTCTTC,CASSAPGTGAYNEQFF
-,TRBD1,TRBJ1-5,TRBV9,TGTGCCAGCAGCTCTGGGACAGGGGATAATGGCAATCAGCCCCAGCATTTT,CASSSGTGDNGNQPQHF
-,TRBD1,TRBJ2-7,TRBV11-2,TGTGCCAGCAGCTTTCGATGGGACAGTACCTACGAGCAGTACTTC,CASSFRWDSTYEQYF
-,-,TRBJ2-3,TRBV27,TGTGCCAGCAGTTTTATAGGGGTCACAGATACGCAGTATTTT,CASSFIGVTDTQYF
-,-,TRBJ2-7,TRBV28,TGTGCCAGCAGTTCCCCTGTTCCTAGGGGCCTCTACGAGCAGTACTTC,CASSSPVPRGLYEQYF
-,-,TRBJ2-4,TRBV30,TGTGCCTGGAGTGTAACCCCCAGGCTACAGTACTTC,CAWSVTPRLQYF
few,-,TRBJ2-2,TRBV9,TGTGCCAGCAGCGTTCATCCAGCCGGGGAGCTGTTTTTT,CASSVHPAGELFF
-,-,TRBJ1-1,TRBV5-4,TGTGCCAGCAGCGTGGCCGGGGGGCACACTGAAGCTTTCTTT,CASSVAGGHTEAFF
-,-,TRBJ1-5,TRBV28,TGTGCCAGCAGTTTCCCGGCGCCCGCTGGGGCTTATCAGCCCCAGCATTTT,CASSFPAPAGAYQPQHF
-,-,TRBJ2-7,TRBV6-1,TGTGCCAGCAGTGAAGCGGCGTCTATCGGTTCTCCTCTCTCCTACGAGCAGTACTTC,CASSEAASIGSPLSYEQYF
-,TRBD1,TRBJ2-1,TRBV6-5,TGTGCCAGCAGTTACTCTGCCAGGGGGCTTTACAATGAGCAGTTCTTC,CASSYSARGLYNEQFF
-,-,TRBJ2-2,TRBV27,TGTGCCAGCACTTCCCTCCCCCCCGGGGAGCTGTTTTTT,CASTSLPPGELFF
-,-,TRBJ1-1,TRBV5-4,TGTGCCAGCAGCTCTGAGCAGTTGATGAACACTGAAGCTTTCTTT,CASSSEQLMNTEAFF
-,-,TRBJ2-7,TRBV11-2,TGTGCCAGCAGCGTCTCCATCTCCTACGAGCAGTACTTC,CASSVSISYEQYF
-,-,TRBJ1-2,TRBV6-1,TGTGCCAGCAGAGAAGACAGTAACTATGGCTACACCTTC,CASREDSNYGYTF
-,TRBD1,TRBJ2-2,TRBV2,TGTGCCAGCAGTGGACCGGGACAGACTAACACCGGGGAGCTGTTTTTT,CASSGPGQTNTGELFF
-,TRBD1,TRBJ1-5,TRBV27,TGTGCCAGCAGTTTATCGGGCCAGGGGGCGGCTCAGCCCCAGCATTTT,CASSLSGQGAAQPQHF
once,-,TRBJ2-7,TRBV5-6,TGTGCCAGCAGCTTGACTGGGACCCCCAACGAGCAGTACTTC,CASSLTGTPNEQYF
-,-,TRBJ2-7,TRBV7-9,TGTGCCAGCAGTTTAATAGGATCTCCCTACGAGCAGTACTTC,CASSLIGSPYEQYF
-,TRBD1,TRBJ2-2,TRBV19,TGTGCCACCGCCCCCTCGTCAGGGGGCCCCTTTACCGGGGAGCTGTTTTTT,CATAPSSGGPFTGELFF
-,-,TRBJ2-7,TRBV18,TGTGCCAGCTCACCATTCCTCTCCGGGACCTACGAGCAGTACTTC,CASSPFLSGTYEQYF
-,-,TRBJ2-7,TRBV6-1,TGTGCCAGCAGTGAAGGGCCCCCAGGGGATTACGAGCAGTACTTC,CASSEGPPGDYEQYF
-,TRBD1,TRBJ1-2,TRBV4-1,TGCGCCAGCAGCTTCCGGGACAGTCCTTATGGCTACACCTTC,CASSFRDSPYGYTF
-,-,TRBJ1-1,TRBV5-1,TGCGCCAGCAGTTCGACGAACACTGAAGCTTTCTTT,CASSSTNTEAFF
-,TRBD1,TRBJ2-7,TRBV7-8,TGTGCCAGCAGCTACTTACAGGGGCCAACATCGGGGCAGTACTTC,CASSYLQGPTSGQYF